Presented here are 20 T cell receptor beta chains from one specimen sequenced in a study of blood T cell repertoires in COVID-19. Sequencing was performed with immunoSEQ multiplex PCR; in TCRdb, only in-frame clones are kept and a portion is missing. This repertoire shows 150,000 to 200,000 clones, roughly four fifths found once; its top ten account for around 10%. The sample was peripheral blood. The receptors stem from a woman older than 75 with COVID-19, enrolled during active disease.

J is TRBJ2-7 and V is TRBV24-1, with TRBD1 matching 11 bases. This CDR3 is 15 amino acids long. The germline CDR1 and CDR2 sequences are KGHDR and SFDVKD. The V segment lost 7 bases and the J segment 0 bases; nucleotides outside the gene matches: 4. The CDR3 sequence: CATRPGTGGSYEQYF. For the CDR3, the DNA is TGTGCCACCAGGCCCGGGACAGGGGGCTCCTACGAGCAGTACTTC.

The CDR3 region has the DNA TGTGCCAGTAGGGCTCTTGACAGGGCCACTGAAGCTTTCTTT. Amino acids: CASRALDRATEAFF. The chain employs TRBV19 and TRBJ1-1; TRBD1 matches 7 bases. CDR3 size: 14 residues. Germline loops: CDR1 LNHDA, CDR2 SQIVND (reference sequence). The trim removed 6 bases at V and 4 bases at J, leaving 8 bases unmatched.

This clone was seen a single time. This chain joins TRBV5-4 and TRBJ2-7; TRBD1 is a possible D gene (5 bases). The CDR3 contains 13 residues. V shed 0 bases and J shed 6 bases, with 10 bases lying between them. CDR1 is SGHNT, CDR2 YYREEE, per germline (reference sequence). This CDR3 is CASSLVGDREQYF. CDR3 bases: TGTGCCAGCAGCTTGGTAGGGGATCGCGAGCAGTACTTC.

The gene calls are TRBV11-3 and TRBJ1-1; a weak D match, TRBD1 (6 bases). The germline gives CDR1 SGHNT, CDR2 YENEEA. This CDR3 region has 14 residues. V lost 0 bases and J lost 4, with 9 bases in between. CDR3 sequence reads: CASSLEGGGTEAFF. Here the CDR3 DNA reads TGTGCCAGCAGCTTAGAAGGGGGTGGCACTGAAGCTTTCTTT.

The J gene is TRBJ1-4, the V gene TRBV2, with no clear D. The CDR3 runs 12 residues. Trimming stripped 3 bases from V and 7 bases from J, with 6 bases between. In germline, CDR1 is SNHLY, CDR2 FYNNEI. CDR3 sequence: CASSESPEKLFF. CDR3 bases: TGTGCCAGCAGTGAGTCTCCTGAAAAACTGTTTTTT.

The chain employs TRBV5-4 and TRBJ2-7; the match to TRBD2 covers 12 bases. Trimming at V came to 1 base and at J to 2 bases, leaving 16 bases not matched to a gene. The CDR3 contains 20 residues. Germline CDR1 reads SGHNT; CDR2 reads YYREEE (reference sequence). CDR3 in amino acids: CASSLIGIGGPSGGAYEQYF. CDR3 DNA sequence: TGTGCCAGCAGCTTGATTGGGATTGGGGGCCCTAGCGGGGGGGCCTACGAGCAGTACTTC.

The chain is built from TRBV11-1 and TRBJ2-1; D possibly corresponds to TRBD2 (7 bases). Trimming stripped 0 bases from V and 6 bases from J, with 18 bases between. CDR1 is SGHAT, CDR2 FQDESV, per germline (reference sequence). This CDR3 spans 17 amino acids. The CDR3 sequence: CASSLALPAGAANEQFF. DNA of the CDR3: TGTGCCAGCAGCTTAGCCCTCCCCGCGGGGGCAGCCAATGAGCAGTTCTTC.

DNA of the CDR3: TGTGCCAGCAGCATGGACTCTGGCAATGAGCAGTTCTTC. It yields the protein CASSMDSGNEQFF. V and J are TRBV11-3 and TRBJ2-1; D is possibly TRBD2 (5 bases). The germline CDR1 and CDR2 sequences are SGHNT and YENEEA. There are 13 residues in the CDR3. Trimming cost V 5 bases and J 6 bases, with 11 bases left between them. Drawing the rest from reference TRBV11-3 and TRBJ2-1, the complete variable domain is EAGVVQSPRYKIIEKKQPVAFWCNPISGHNTLYWYLQNLGQGPELLIRYENEEAVDDSQLPKDRFSAERLKGVDSTLKIQPAELGDSAVYLCASSMDSGNEQFFGPGTRLTVL.

The table lists this clone with a count of one. V gene TRBV6-7 combines with J gene TRBJ1-6; D is perhaps TRBD1 (5 bases). TRBV6-7 is known as an ORF, though its function is uncertain. Trimming cost V 0 bases and J 7 bases, with 16 bases left between them. The CDR3 runs 17 residues. The CDR3 reads CASSYSPGGGRNSPLHF. The CDR3 DNA is TGTGCCAGCAGTTACTCTCCCGGGGGGGGGAGGAATTCACCCCTCCACTTT.

V usage is TRBV3-1 (or the pseudogene TRBV3-2) and J usage is TRBJ2-5; 15 nucleotides align to TRBD2. After removal of 4 bases from V and 8 bases from J, the junction contained 5 bases not matched to a gene. This CDR3 comprises 15 residues. The V gene's germline CDR1 is LGHDT and CDR2 YNNKEL (reference sequence). The CDR3 coding sequence is TGTGCCAGCAGCCTCCAGGGACTAGCGGGGGGCACCCAGTACTTC. Translated, it gives CASSLQGLAGGTQYF.

Here the CDR3 DNA reads TGTGCCAGTAGTATTGTGCGGTCCAGCTCCTACGAGCAGTACTTC. Translating it yields CASSIVRSSSYEQYF. The J gene is TRBJ2-7, the V gene TRBV19; D remains ambiguous. CDR1 and CDR2 (germline): LNHDA, SQIVND (reference sequence). The CDR3 has 15 amino acids. The V gene lost 3 bases and the J gene lost 0 bases, with 12 bases spanning the gap.

This chain uses TRBV28 with TRBJ1-6; possibly TRBD1 for D (6 bases). Between the trimmed V and J ends, which lost 11 bases and 3 bases, there was a span of 11 bases. The CDR3 is made up of 13 amino acids. The germline V gene has CDR1 MDHEN and CDR2 SYDVKM. The CDR3 DNA reads TGTGCCGGTGGACAGAGCTATAATTCACCCCTCCACTTT. Its translation: CAGGQSYNSPLHF.

The V and J genes are TRBV5-5 and TRBJ2-3; 9 nucleotides line up with TRBD1. CDR3 length: 14 amino acids. The germline CDR1 and CDR2 sequences are SGHKS and YYEKEE (reference sequence). V lost 8 bases and J lost 2; bases outside the gene matches: 6. The CDR3 DNA is TGTGCCAGTACCCGGACAGGGGACACAGATACGCAGTATTTT. Translation: CASTRTGDTDTQYF.

The CDR3 nucleotides are TGCGCCAGCAGCTTATGGACAGGGCGGGGCGGGGAGCTGTTTTTT. It codes for CASSLWTGRGGELFF. This chain connects TRBV5-1 to TRBJ2-2; TRBD1 matches at 8 bases. This CDR3 is 15 amino acids long. Germline V CDR1 and CDR2: SGHRS, YFSETQ. With 2 bases clipped from V and 7 bases from J, the junction kept 7 bases outside the gene matches.

The chain combines TRBV28 with TRBJ1-4, with a weak D call TRBD1 (5 bases). The CDR3 is 14 residues long. Per the germline V gene, CDR1 is MDHEN and CDR2 is SYDVKM. V lost 8 bases to trimming and J lost 7 bases, with 17 bases between them. In DNA, the CDR3 is TGTGCCAGCCGAACTGGGACTACGATTGAAAAACTGTTTTTT. It specifies CASRTGTTIEKLFF.

The V and J genes are TRBV7-9 and TRBJ2-1; TRBD1 might be the D (8 bases). CDR1 is SEHNR and CDR2 is FQNEAQ in the germline V gene (reference sequence). Trimming pared 3 bases from V and 4 bases from J, leaving 16 bases between. The CDR3 is 16 amino acids. CDR3 nucleotide sequence: TGTGCCAGCAGCTTTCAAACAGGGGGGGTTTACAATGAGCAGTTCTTC. It codes for CASSFQTGGVYNEQFF.

The sample holds a few counts of this clone. The chain carries TRBV6-2 or TRBV6-3 and TRBJ2-3; D unresolved. The germline gives CDR1 MNHEY, CDR2 SVGEGT. The CDR3 is 16 residues long. V was pared by 5 bases and J by 0 bases, with 15 bases between. CDR3 amino acids: CASSARRRTSTDTQYF. In DNA form, the CDR3 reads TGTGCCAGCAGTGCCCGTAGAAGAACTAGCACAGATACGCAGTATTTT.

This chain connects TRBV7-3 to TRBJ2-3; 11 bases map to TRBD1. The CDR3 loop spans 16 amino acids. V shed 5 bases, J shed 3 bases, and the junction held 7 bases outside the gene matches. From germline, CDR1 is SGHTA and CDR2 FQGTGA. CDR3 loop: CASSPSGQGATDTQYF. CDR3 nucleotides: TGTGCCAGCAGCCCATCTGGACAGGGGGCTACAGATACGCAGTATTTT.

The chain couples TRBV7-9 to TRBJ1-6, with D maybe TRBD1 (5 bases). Trimming shortened V by 5 bases and J by 6 bases, and 8 bases separated the two germline ends. The germline V gene encodes CDR1 SEHNR and CDR2 FQNEAQ (reference sequence). CDR3 length equals 13 residues. The CDR3 DNA is TGTGCCAGCAGCATCGACAGTAATTCACCCCTCCACTTT. Protein: CASSIDSNSPLHF.

The V and J genes are TRBV28 and TRBJ2-2; 7 bases line up with TRBD2. CDR1 is MDHEN, CDR2 SYDVKM, per germline. J gave up 2 bases and V 1 base, and 1 base lay outside the gene matches. The CDR3 has 15 amino acids. The CDR3 loop is CASSLLGLNTGELFF. The CDR3 bases are TGTGCCAGCAGTTTATTGGGACTAAACACCGGGGAGCTGTTTTTT.